This TCR beta chain was identified during a study of Ad26.COV2.S vaccination and SARS-CoV-2 variants. Overall study context: Donor got 5x10^10 or 1x10^11 viral particles of Ad26.COV2.S. Study-level findings and limits: Once vaccination had occurred, spike-specific CD8+ and CD4+ T cell responses reportedly showed substantial breadth.

CDR1 SQVTM and CDR2 ANQGSEA come from the germline V gene. Trimming removed 3 bases at V and 6 bases at J, with 15 bases between. CDR3 length: 13 amino acids. TCRdb's table, derived via immunoSEQ multiplex PCR, lists solely in-frame clones and lacks some. The sample lists fewer than 800,000 clones, roughly 90% seen once, with about 1.5% in the top ten. As to treatment: roughly 19 received Ad26.COV2.S at low or high dose, single or two shots; 5 received placebo; per-sample allocation not given. Material that was analyzed had been drawn on day 63 after the first vaccine or placebo injection. On this clone itself: Its antigen is undetermined.

The sample consisted of peripheral blood, taken in a trial of Ad26.COV2.S vaccine versus placebo. This TCR was sampled from a person between 18 and 65 years old who received the Ad26.COV2.S COVID-19 vaccine or a placebo. The rearrangement uses TRBV29-1 and TRBJ2-7; possibly TRBD1 for D (6 bases). CDR3 in amino acids: CSVDGDRPSEQYF. The DNA for the CDR3 is TGCAGCGTTGACGGCGACAGGCCCAGCGAGCAGTACTTC.